This T cell receptor (beta chain) was sequenced for a study of neurological immune-mediated disorders. From the 5' RACE reads, TCRdb called clonotypes with MiXCR, one entry per CDR3 protein. The table records 78,000 or so distinct CDR3 sequences, roughly 4.7% of them present only once. The CDR3 is 11 residues long. V gave up 4 bases and J gave up 9 bases, with 10 bases separating them. Germline loops: CDR1 DFQATT, CDR2 SNEGSKA (reference sequence). Sequencing input: PBMCs. This chain links TRBV20-1 with TRBJ2-1; D remains unclear. This clonotype was sampled from a woman in her 30s with multiple sclerosis. The CDR3 loop is CSANGQTEQFF. The CDR3 nucleotides read TGCAGTGCTAACGGCCAGACTGAGCAGTTCTTC.